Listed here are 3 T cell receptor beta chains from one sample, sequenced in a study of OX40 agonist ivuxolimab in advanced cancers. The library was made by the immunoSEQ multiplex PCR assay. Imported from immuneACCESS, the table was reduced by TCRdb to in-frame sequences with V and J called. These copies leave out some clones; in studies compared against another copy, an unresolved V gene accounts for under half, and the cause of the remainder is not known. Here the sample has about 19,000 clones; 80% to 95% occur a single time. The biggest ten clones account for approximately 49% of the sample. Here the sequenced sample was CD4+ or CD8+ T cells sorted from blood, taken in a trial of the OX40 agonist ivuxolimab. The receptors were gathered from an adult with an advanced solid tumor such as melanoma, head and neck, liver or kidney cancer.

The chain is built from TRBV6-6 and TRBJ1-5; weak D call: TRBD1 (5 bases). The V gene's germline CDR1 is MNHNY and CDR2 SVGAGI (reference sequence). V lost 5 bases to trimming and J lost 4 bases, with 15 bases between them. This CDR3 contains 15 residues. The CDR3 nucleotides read TGTGCCAGCAGTCCTACCGGGGGGAGAAATCAGCCCCAGCATTTT. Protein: CASSPTGGRNQPQHF.

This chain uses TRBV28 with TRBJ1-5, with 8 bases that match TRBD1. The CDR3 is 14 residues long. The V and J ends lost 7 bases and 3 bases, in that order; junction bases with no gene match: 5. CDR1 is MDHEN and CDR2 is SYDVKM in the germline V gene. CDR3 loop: CASKPGQVNQPQHF. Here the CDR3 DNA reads TGTGCCAGCAAGCCGGGACAGGTCAATCAGCCCCAGCATTTT.

The CDR3 is CASSYSTTGSTDTQYF. The DNA for the CDR3 is TGTGCCAGCAGCTATAGTACGACCGGTAGCACAGATACGCAGTATTTT. The genes are TRBV27 and TRBJ2-3; D remains unclear. The V gene's germline CDR1 is MNHEY and CDR2 SMNVEV (reference sequence). This CDR3 contains 16 residues. Trimming removed 6 bases from V and 0 bases from J, with 16 bases in between.